This T cell receptor beta chain is from a study of blood T cell repertoires in COVID-19. Across the study: Samples came from the United States, Italy and Spain, spanning acute and convalescent COVID-19. PBMCs, B-cell-depleted T cells, or T cells were the source of the cDNA or gDNA that made up the material.

As processed by the authors: For nucleated cells, counts were estimated from reference gene primer amplification. Sequenced by immunoSEQ multiplex PCR; TCRdb stores in-frame clones only, minus some. V and J calls and clone size come straight from that table; D and trimming were deduced from the DNA. Of tens of thousands of clones in the sample, around 82% are singletons; the top ten hold less than 7%. After removal of 4 bases from V and 3 bases from J, the junction contained 4 bases not matched to a gene. Germline V lookup: CDR1 SNHLY, CDR2 FYNNEI. The CDR3 has 15 amino acids. Sequenced input: peripheral blood. The chain combines TRBV2 with TRBJ1-4, with 8 bases fitting TRBD1. This clonotype was sampled from a woman older than 75 with acute or convalescent COVID-19. The CDR3 DNA is TGTGCCAGCAGTGCCGACAGGGGCCCTAATGAAAAACTGTTTTTT. Translated: CASSADRGPNEKLFF. Drawing the rest from reference TRBV2 and TRBJ1-4, the complete variable domain is EPEVTQTPSHQVTQMGQEVILRCVPISNHLYFYWYRQILGQKVEFLVSFYNNEISEKSEIFDDQFSVERPDGSNFTLKIRSTKLEDSAMYFCASSADRGPNEKLFFGSGTQLSVL.